There are a few counts of the clone carrying this T cell receptor (beta chain). Its antigen remains unknown. The data belong to a study of CD8+ T cells in alopecia areata. Study-wide points: Lesional scalp, notably in alopecia totalis/universalis, had clonality above that of normal scalp.

The treatment denotes: oral pan-JAK inhibitor, 5-10 mg twice daily. Alopecia areata patients gave lesional scalp punch biopsies and peripheral blood samples. The CDR3 totals 14 residues. J gave up 2 bases and V 6 bases, and 3 bases lay outside the gene matches. Germline V CDR1 and CDR2: MNHEY, SMNVEV (reference sequence). cDNA serving as the sequencing template came from extracted, reverse transcribed RNA. Assay used: immunoSEQ multiplex PCR; TCRdb lists only in-frame clones, some missing. In the table there are some 200,000 clones, less than 50% of which are singletons. The V call is TRBV27, the J call TRBJ2-5, with 10 bases identical to TRBD1. The starting material was CD4+ T cells sorted from blood, obtained at approximately week 39, from a patient treated with tofacitinib. This TCR derives from a human donor with alopecia areata. The CDR3 nucleotides are TGTGCCAGCAGCAGGGACAGGGGTCAAGAGACCCAGTACTTC. As protein: CASSRDRGQETQYF.